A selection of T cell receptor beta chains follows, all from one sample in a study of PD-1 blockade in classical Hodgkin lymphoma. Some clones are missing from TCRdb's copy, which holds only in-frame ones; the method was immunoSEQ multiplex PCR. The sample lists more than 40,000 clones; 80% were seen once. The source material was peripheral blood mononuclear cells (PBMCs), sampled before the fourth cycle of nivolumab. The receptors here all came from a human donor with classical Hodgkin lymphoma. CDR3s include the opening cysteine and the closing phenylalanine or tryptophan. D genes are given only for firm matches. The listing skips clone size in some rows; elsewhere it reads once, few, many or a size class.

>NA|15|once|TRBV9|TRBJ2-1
CASSVGGIAENEQFF
TGTGCCAGCAGCGTAGGGGGGATAGCGGAAAATGAGCAGTTCTTC
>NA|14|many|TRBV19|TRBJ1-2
CASRGPAGADGYTF
TGTGCCAGTAGAGGGCCTGCGGGGGCGGATGGCTACACCTTC
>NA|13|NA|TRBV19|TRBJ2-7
CASSGQFSYEQYF
TGTGCCAGTAGCGGACAGTTCTCCTACGAGCAGTACTTC
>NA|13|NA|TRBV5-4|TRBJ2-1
CASSGTLYNEQFF
TGTGCCAGCAGCGGGACTCTCTACAATGAGCAGTTCTTC
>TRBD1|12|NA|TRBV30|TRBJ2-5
CAWGQALETQYF
TGTGCCTGGGGACAGGCGCTAGAGACCCAGTACTTC
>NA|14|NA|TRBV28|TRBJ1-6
CASSFPDRNSPLHF
TGTGCCAGCAGTTTCCCGGACAGAAATTCACCCCTCCACTTT
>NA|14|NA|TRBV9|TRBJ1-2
CASSVAGAGYGYTF
TGTGCCAGCAGCGTAGCGGGAGCGGGCTACGGCTACACCTTC
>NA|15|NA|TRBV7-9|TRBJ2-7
CASSLDGGSRYEQYF
TGTGCCAGCAGCTTAGATGGGGGCTCTCGCTACGAGCAGTACTTC
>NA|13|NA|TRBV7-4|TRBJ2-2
CASSLGMTGELFF
TGTGCCAGCAGCTTAGGGATGACCGGGGAGCTGTTTTTT
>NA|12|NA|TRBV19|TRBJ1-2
CASSIGAGDYTF
TGTGCCAGTAGTATAGGTGCAGGTGACTACACCTTC
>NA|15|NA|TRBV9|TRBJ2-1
CASSLLTSSYNEQFF
TGTGCCAGCAGCCTTCTGACTAGTTCCTACAATGAGCAGTTCTTC
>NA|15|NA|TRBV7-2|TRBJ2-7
CASSFPGLTSHEQYF
TGTGCCAGCAGCTTTCCGGGGCTAACGTCCCACGAGCAGTACTTC
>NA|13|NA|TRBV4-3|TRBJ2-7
CASSLDTSYEQYF
TGCGCCAGCAGCTTGGACACCTCCTACGAGCAGTACTTC
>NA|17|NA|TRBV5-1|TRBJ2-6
CASSSTGAIGGANVLTF
TGCGCCAGCAGCTCGACAGGTGCCATCGGTGGGGCCAACGTCCTGACTTTC
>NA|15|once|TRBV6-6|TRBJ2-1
CASSSGTGGNNEQFF
TGTGCCAGCAGCTCCGGGACTGGCGGGAACAATGAGCAGTTCTTC
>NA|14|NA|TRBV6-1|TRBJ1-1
CASSEVGGGAEAFF
TGTGCCAGCAGTGAAGTCGGGGGAGGGGCTGAAGCTTTCTTT
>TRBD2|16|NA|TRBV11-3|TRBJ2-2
CASSLVSGSGTGELFF
TGTGCCAGCAGCTTAGTAAGCGGGAGCGGGACCGGGGAGCTGTTTTTT
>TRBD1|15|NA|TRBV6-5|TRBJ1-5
CASRTGAGNNQPQHF
TGTGCCAGCAGGACAGGGGCAGGGAACAATCAGCCCCAGCATTTT
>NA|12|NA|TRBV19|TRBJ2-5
CASGTPQETQYF
TGTGCCAGTGGGACTCCCCAAGAGACCCAGTACTTC
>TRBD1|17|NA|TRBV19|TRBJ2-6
CASRRYRGWRGANVLTF
TGTGCCAGTAGAAGGTACAGGGGGTGGCGAGGGGCCAACGTCCTGACTTTC
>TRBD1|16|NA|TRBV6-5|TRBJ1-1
CASSYSGQGDRSWAFF
TGTGCCAGCAGTTACTCGGGACAGGGTGACCGATCCTGGGCTTTCTTT
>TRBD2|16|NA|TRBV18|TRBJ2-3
CASSPELAGRTDTQYF
TGTGCCAGCTCACCAGAACTAGCGGGACGCACAGATACGCAGTATTTT
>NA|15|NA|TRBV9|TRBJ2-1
CASSVKPSLGDEQFF
TGTGCCAGCAGCGTGAAGCCTTCACTGGGGGATGAGCAGTTCTTC
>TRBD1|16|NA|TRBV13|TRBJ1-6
CASSLPTGTGDSPLHF
TGTGCCAGCAGCCTACCTACCGGGACAGGGGATTCACCCCTCCACTTT
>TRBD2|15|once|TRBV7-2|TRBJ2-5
CASSSPGLGQETQYF
TGTGCCAGCAGCTCGCCGGGACTAGGGCAAGAGACCCAGTACTTC
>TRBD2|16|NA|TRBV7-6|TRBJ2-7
CASSLGGLAGVFEQYF
TGTGCCAGCAGCTTAGGGGGACTAGCGGGAGTTTTCGAGCAGTACTTC
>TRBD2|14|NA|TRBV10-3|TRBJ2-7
CAISESTSVYEQYF
TGTGCCATCAGTGAGTCGACTAGCGTCTACGAGCAGTACTTC
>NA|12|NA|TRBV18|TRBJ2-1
CASSPLPREQFF
TGTGCCAGCTCACCGCTCCCGAGGGAGCAGTTCTTC
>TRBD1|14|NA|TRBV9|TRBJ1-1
CASSGKTGDTEAFF
TGTGCCAGCAGCGGAAAGACAGGGGACACTGAAGCTTTCTTT
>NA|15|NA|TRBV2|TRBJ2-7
CASSEPMGQAYEQYF
TGTGCCAGCAGCGAGCCCATGGGACAAGCCTACGAGCAGTACTTC
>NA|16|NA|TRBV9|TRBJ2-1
CASSVAPQGVYNEQFF
TGTGCCAGCAGCGTAGCCCCACAGGGAGTTTACAATGAGCAGTTCTTC
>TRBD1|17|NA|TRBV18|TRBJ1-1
CASSPTFGQAGDSVAFF
TGTGCCAGCTCCCCAACCTTTGGACAGGCCGGTGACTCGGTAGCTTTCTTT
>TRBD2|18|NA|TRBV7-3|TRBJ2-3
CASSLGAGGPSGTDTQYF
TGTGCCAGCAGCTTAGGGGCGGGGGGGCCCTCTGGCACAGATACGCAGTATTTT
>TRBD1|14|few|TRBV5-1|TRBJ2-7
CASSATGDNYEQYF
TGCGCCAGCAGCGCGACAGGGGACAACTACGAGCAGTACTTC